The 19 T cell receptor beta chains below come from one sample, sequenced in a study of beta chain features in type 1 diabetes. What was sequenced were expressed TCRB transcripts, since all of the isolated RNA had been reverse transcribed. Some clones are missing from TCRdb's copy, which holds only in-frame ones; the method was immunoSEQ multiplex PCR. The sample has 860,000 or so clones, roughly 16% seen once. The sample consisted of naive CD4+ T cells from blood. These receptors came from a woman between 18 and 29 years old in good health.

The chain uses TRBV5-4 and TRBJ2-5, with 8 bases lining up with TRBD2. V lost 0 bases to trimming and J lost 5 bases; unmatched junction nucleotides: 9. Per germline, CDR1 SGHNT and CDR2 YYREEE (reference sequence). The CDR3 is made up of 16 amino acids. The CDR3 bases are TGTGCCAGCAGCTTGGGTCGTACCGGGAGGGGGGAGACCCAGTACTTC. It is translated as CASSLGRTGRGETQYF.

This chain links TRBV19 with TRBJ2-5, with D unclear. The V gene's germline CDR1 is LNHDA and CDR2 SQIVND (reference sequence). The CDR3 length is 12 residues. V shed 5 bases and J shed 7 bases, with 11 bases lying between them. In DNA form, the CDR3 reads TGTGCCAGTAGTGCACCAAGTGGGACCCAGTACTTC. It translates to CASSAPSGTQYF.

This clone was picked up a small number of times. The genes are TRBV7-2 and TRBJ1-1; D gene uncertain. In germline, CDR1 is SGHTA, CDR2 FQGNSA. The CDR3 is 14 amino acids. V was pared by 1 base and J by 1 base, with 7 bases between. The CDR3 region is CASSLVAGNTEAFF. CDR3 nucleotides: TGTGCCAGCAGCTTAGTCGCAGGGAACACTGAAGCTTTCTTT. Full variable domain (missing parts from reference TRBV7-2 and TRBJ1-1): GAGVSQSPSNKVTEKGKDVELRCDPISGHTALYWYRQSLGQGLEFLIYFQGNSAPDKSGLPSDRFSAERTGGSVSTLTIQRTQQEDSAVYLCASSLVAGNTEAFFGQGTRLTVV.

The chain uses TRBV15 and TRBJ2-3, with D possibly TRBD2 on 6 matching bases. This CDR3 is built from 19 residues. V lost 5 bases and J lost 0, with 24 bases in between. Per the germline V gene, CDR1 is LNHNV and CDR2 is YYDKDF (reference sequence). CDR3 region: CATSLWRDGRKFSTDTQYF. The DNA for the CDR3 is TGTGCCACCAGCTTATGGCGGGACGGACGTAAATTTAGCACAGATACGCAGTATTTT.

This clone was recorded a few times. The gene calls are TRBV10-3 and TRBJ2-6; 7 bases are shared with TRBD1. Looked up from germline, CDR1 is ENHRY and CDR2 is SYGVKD. This CDR3 is built from 16 residues. With 3 bases clipped from V and 2 bases from J, the junction kept 4 bases outside the gene matches. DNA for the CDR3: TGTGCCATCAGTGACTACAGGGGAGCTGGGGCCAACGTCCTGACTTTC. Translated, it gives CAISDYRGAGANVLTF.

This sequence joins TRBV7-2 and TRBJ2-7; TRBD2 matches at 8 bases. CDR3 size: 15 residues. V lost 5 bases, J lost 0 bases, and 6 bases stayed unmatched. CDR1 is SGHTA, CDR2 FQGNSA, per germline. CDR3 sequence (DNA): TGTGCCAGCAGCCCGGCGGGAGGCCACTCCTACGAGCAGTACTTC. Encoded protein: CASSPAGGHSYEQYF.

This sequence joins TRBV2 and TRBJ2-1; 11 nucleotides agree with TRBD2. The V gene end was trimmed by 9 bases and the J gene end by 3 bases; junction bases not matched to a gene: 7. The length of the CDR3 is 15 residues. Germline assignment: CDR1 SNHLY and CDR2 FYNNEI. CDR3 in DNA: TGTGCCAGTTCGCCCGGACTAGCGGGCTACAATGAGCAGTTCTTC. Translation: CASSPGLAGYNEQFF.

This clone has a handful of counts. This chain links TRBV21-1 with TRBJ1-1. TRBV21-1 corresponds to a pseudogene. The CDR3 consists of 16 residues. The CDR3 here is CASSKVGTTLNTEAFF. The CDR3 bases are TGTGCCAGCAGCAAAGTTGGGACGACATTGAACACTGAAGCTTTCTTT.

As to this clone: This sample includes further DNA sequences coding for the same CDR3. The gene calls are TRBV18 and TRBJ2-7; the match to TRBD2 covers 9 bases. The J segment lost 5 bases and the V segment lost 3 bases, leaving 2 bases of the junction unmatched. The germline gives CDR1 KGHSH, CDR2 LQKENI. The CDR3 is 13 amino acids. The CDR3 DNA sequence: TGTGCCAGCTCACCTGGACTAGCGAACGAGCAGTACTTC. It is translated as CASSPGLANEQYF.

The genes are TRBV6-1 and TRBJ2-6; no clear D. The CDR3 contains 16 residues. V was clipped by 1 base and J by 0 bases, with 7 bases between them. Germline CDR1 and CDR2: MNHNS and SASEGT. CDR3 residues: CASSEGPSSGANVLTF. CDR3 nucleotides: TGTGCCAGCAGTGAAGGCCCGAGCTCTGGGGCCAACGTCCTGACTTTC.

The chain employs TRBV11-2 and TRBJ2-1; D perhaps matches TRBD1 (7 bases). CDR1 is SGHAT, CDR2 FQNNGV, per germline. V was shortened by 1 base and J by 7 bases, with 14 bases between the two germline ends. This CDR3 has 15 residues. The CDR3 spells CASSLARGVGNEQFF. DNA for the CDR3: TGTGCCAGCAGCTTAGCCAGGGGGGTAGGGAATGAGCAGTTCTTC.

The rearrangement links TRBV4-2 to TRBJ2-1; 8 bases agree with TRBD2. This CDR3 spans 17 amino acids. CDR1 is LGHNA, CDR2 YNFKEQ, per germline. V lost 1 base and J lost 3; bases outside the gene matches: 8. The CDR3 sequence is CASSQVFSSGSYNEQFF. As DNA, the CDR3 is TGTGCCAGCAGCCAAGTCTTCAGCAGCGGGAGCTACAATGAGCAGTTCTTC.

Only a few counts were recorded for this clone. The chain is built from TRBV18 and TRBJ2-3, with D uncertain. V lost 3 bases to trimming and J lost 6 bases, with 16 bases between them. The CDR3 spans 15 residues. CDR1 is KGHSH and CDR2 is LQKENI in the germline V gene. CDR3 sequence reads: CASSPLSAEGDTQYF. The CDR3 DNA follows: TGTGCCAGCTCACCTCTCTCGGCGGAAGGGGATACGCAGTATTTT.

The chain couples TRBV5-1 to TRBJ2-1; the D gene is possibly TRBD1 (6 bases). V was clipped by 0 bases and J by 1 base, with 11 bases between them. This CDR3 spans 16 amino acids. CDR1 is SGHRS, CDR2 YFSETQ, per germline. CDR3 nucleotide sequence: TGCGCCAGCAGCTTGGCCCCGACAGGATCCTACAATGAGCAGTTCTTC. This encodes CASSLAPTGSYNEQFF.

The chain has TRBV7-9 and TRBJ2-1, with D possibly called TRBD1 or TRBD2 (5 bases each). The CDR3 loop spans 13 amino acids. Germline V CDR1 and CDR2: SEHNR, FQNEAQ (reference sequence). Between the trimmed V and J ends, which lost 5 bases and 10 bases, there was a span of 15 bases. The CDR3 loop is CASSVPGPLEQFF. The CDR3 coding sequence is TGTGCCAGCAGCGTCCCGGGACCACTAGAGCAGTTCTTC.

V usage is TRBV5-1 and J usage is TRBJ2-1; 7 bases are shared with TRBD2. The germline V gene has CDR1 SGHRS and CDR2 YFSETQ. Trimming took 4 bases from V and 9 from J; bases not matched to a gene: 7. This CDR3 is 13 amino acids long. The CDR3 DNA follows: TGCGCCAGCAGCCCCCGGAGGGAGGGTGAGCAGTTCTTC. Translated, it gives CASSPRREGEQFF.

The V call is TRBV27, the J call TRBJ2-3, with 7 bases fitting TRBD2. With 4 bases clipped from V and 2 bases from J, the junction kept 6 bases outside the gene matches. Germline V gene sequence: CDR1 MNHEY, CDR2 SMNVEV (reference sequence). The CDR3 runs 15 residues. CDR3 amino acids: CASSSLAAHTDTQYF. For the CDR3, the DNA is TGTGCCAGCAGTTCGCTAGCGGCACACACAGATACGCAGTATTTT.

Here the CDR3 reads CASNTQNNEQFF. In nucleotides, the CDR3 is TGTGCCAGCAACACACAAAACAATGAGCAGTTCTTC. The chain joins TRBV11-2 to TRBJ2-1; D is uncertain. Germline V gene data show CDR1 as SGHAT and CDR2 as FQNNGV. There are 12 residues in the CDR3. V shed 7 bases and J shed 5 bases, with 9 bases lying between them.

The V gene is TRBV28, the J gene TRBJ1-5; 7 bases match TRBD1. This CDR3 region has 14 residues. With 6 bases clipped from V and 5 bases from J, the junction kept 7 bases outside the gene matches. Germline assignment: CDR1 MDHEN and CDR2 SYDVKM. The CDR3 protein is CASSRGQSYQPQHF. CDR3 DNA sequence: TGTGCCAGCAGCCGGGGACAGTCTTATCAGCCCCAGCATTTT.